Shown below are 32 T cell receptor beta chains from a single sample sequenced in a study of blood T cell repertoires in COVID-19. Some clones are missing from TCRdb's copy, which holds only in-frame ones; the method was immunoSEQ multiplex PCR. The data show some 360,000 clones, 88% seen once. The sequencing input was PBMCs or T cells enriched from blood (not recorded which). The receptors were gathered from a young woman who had been exposed to COVID-19.

This chain links TRBV11-2 with TRBJ1-1, with D perhaps matching TRBD1 (5 bases). The CDR3 sequence is 14 residues long. From germline, CDR1 is SGHAT and CDR2 FQNNGV. V was shortened by 2 bases and J by 4 bases, with 11 bases between the two germline ends. The CDR3 is CASSLYGGGTEAFF. The CDR3 DNA reads TGTGCCAGCAGCTTATATGGCGGGGGCACTGAAGCTTTCTTT.

The chain uses TRBV18 and TRBJ2-7; 10 bases agree with TRBD2. CDR1 KGHSH and CDR2 LQKENI come from the germline V gene. The CDR3 is 14 residues long. V dropped 6 bases and J dropped 0; count of bases not matched to a gene: 2. The CDR3 DNA follows: TGTGCCAGCTCCGGGACTAGCGACTCCTACGAGCAGTACTTC. Protein sequence: CASSGTSDSYEQYF.

This clone has only a few counts. The V and J genes are TRBV20-1 and TRBJ2-1, with D possibly matching TRBD2 (6 bases). Deletions cut 3 bases from V and 6 bases from J, with 15 bases between. Germline V CDR1 and CDR2: DFQATT, SNEGSKA (reference sequence). This CDR3 is built from 14 residues. In DNA form, the CDR3 reads TGCAGTGCTAGTAGCGGCTGGGAGAGCAATGAGCAGTTCTTC. It specifies CSASSGWESNEQFF.

The chain has TRBV19 and TRBJ2-7; the D gene is possibly TRBD2 (5 bases). The V end was cut by 2 bases, the J end by 7 bases, with 15 bases between. CDR3 length: 14 residues. Germline V gene sequence: CDR1 LNHDA, CDR2 SQIVND (reference sequence). The CDR3 loop reads CASSIRGWNDEQYF. CDR3 nucleotide sequence: TGTGCCAGTAGTATACGAGGGTGGAACGATGAGCAGTACTTC. Full variable domain (remainder filled in from reference TRBV19 and TRBJ2-7): DGGITQSPKYLFRKEGQNVTLSCEQNLNHDAMYWYRQDPGQGLRLIYYSQIVNDFQKGDIAEGYSVSREKKESFPLTVTSAQKNPTAFYLCASSIRGWNDEQYFGPGTRLTVT.

V gene TRBV3-1 (or the pseudogene TRBV3-2) combines with J gene TRBJ2-1; the D is unclear. The germline gives CDR1 LGHDT, CDR2 YNNKEL (reference sequence). This CDR3 comprises 14 residues. Between the trimmed V and J ends, which lost 4 bases and 5 bases, there was a span of 12 bases. This CDR3 is CASSPRWANNEQFF. The CDR3 DNA follows: TGTGCCAGCAGCCCACGGTGGGCAAACAATGAGCAGTTCTTC.

The chain carries TRBV5-1 and TRBJ1-3; 8 bases map to TRBD1. V gave up 0 bases and J gave up 3 bases; unmatched junction bases: 5. The CDR3 sequence is 16 residues long. CDR1 and CDR2 from the germline V gene are SGHRS and YFSETQ. The CDR3 here is CASSLDGTGGGNTIYF. For the CDR3, the DNA is TGCGCCAGCAGCTTGGATGGCACAGGGGGTGGAAACACCATATATTTT.

V usage is TRBV5-1 and J usage is TRBJ2-5, with 9 bases fitting TRBD1. Trimming removed 6 bases from V and 2 bases from J; junction bases left unmatched: 5. CDR3 length equals 14 residues. Germline V gene data show CDR1 as SGHRS and CDR2 as YFSETQ. The chain's CDR3 is CASNTGGTQETQYF. DNA of the CDR3: TGCGCCAGCAACACAGGGGGCACACAAGAGACCCAGTACTTC.

Written as DNA, the CDR3 is TGTGCCAGTAGTACTGGACTGAGCTCCTACGAGCAGTACTTC. Translation gives CASSTGLSSYEQYF. The rearrangement links TRBV19 to TRBJ2-7; D is possibly TRBD2 (5 bases). CDR1 LNHDA and CDR2 SQIVND come from the germline V gene (reference sequence). V was cut by 4 bases and J by 0 bases, with 10 bases left in between. The CDR3 contains 14 residues.

This chain uses TRBV30 with TRBJ2-3; 9 positions match TRBD2. The CDR3 spans 17 residues. CDR1 and CDR2 from the germline V gene are GTSNPN and SVGIG (reference sequence). The junction had 11 bases not matched to a gene; V was cut back by 4 bases and J by 0 bases. CDR3: CAWTSGTRPTSTDTQYF. The CDR3 DNA reads as TGTGCCTGGACTAGCGGGACCCGGCCTACTAGCACAGATACGCAGTATTTT.

The chain uses TRBV28 and TRBJ1-1, with TRBD1 matching over 11 bases. The germline V gene encodes CDR1 MDHEN and CDR2 SYDVKM. With V trimmed by 7 bases and J by 5 bases, 9 bases remained unmatched. The CDR3 has 15 amino acids. CDR3 protein: CASTTADRGRTEAFF. Here the CDR3 DNA reads TGTGCCAGCACCACTGCGGACAGGGGGCGGACTGAAGCTTTCTTT.

The chain recombines TRBV10-1 with TRBJ2-3, with D possibly matching TRBD2 (6 bases). V was clipped by 0 bases and J by 7 bases, with 8 bases between them. The CDR3 consists of 13 residues. Germline V gene data show CDR1 as WNHNN and CDR2 as SYGVQD (reference sequence). The CDR3 here is CASSESGRNTQYF. The CDR3 nucleotides are TGCGCCAGCAGTGAGTCAGGGAGGAATACGCAGTATTTT.

Regarding this clone: The sample holds other DNA sequences that translate to the same CDR3. The chain recombines TRBV4-2 with TRBJ1-5; no firm D call. V lost 0 bases and J lost 1, with 7 bases in between. Germline lookup yields CDR1 LGHNA and CDR2 YNFKEQ. The CDR3 length is 15 residues. For the CDR3, the DNA is TGTGCCAGCAGCCAAGATGCGGGGAGCAATCAGCCCCAGCATTTT. Its protein product is CASSQDAGSNQPQHF.

In its sample, this clone was seen once. The rearrangement joins TRBV6-4 to TRBJ2-3; D not certain. V dropped 8 bases and J dropped 2 bases, with 17 bases sitting between them. Germline V gene lookup returns CDR1 MRHNA and CDR2 SNTAGT. The CDR3 spans 15 residues. The CDR3 nucleotides read TGTGCCAGCTCGTTGAGGTCCGGCTTCACAGATACGCAGTATTTT. Translation: CASSLRSGFTDTQYF.

The chain couples TRBV15 to TRBJ1-4; no clear D. V was trimmed by 0 bases and J by 0 bases, leaving 2 bases between them. The CDR3 consists of 14 residues. CDR1 is LNHNV, CDR2 YYDKDF, per germline (reference sequence). CDR3 region: CATSRDTTNEKLFF. CDR3 DNA sequence: TGTGCCACCAGCAGAGATACAACTAATGAAAAACTGTTTTTT.

The chain combines TRBV24-1 with TRBJ2-6; 9 positions agree with TRBD1. Unmatched junction bases numbered 8, after V lost 5 bases and J lost 4 bases. The CDR3 has 17 amino acids. Germline V lookup: CDR1 KGHDR, CDR2 SFDVKD. The DNA for the CDR3 is TGTGCCACCAGTGGTAGACAGGGGGTCCCCGGGGCCAACGTCCTGACTTTC. Residues: CATSGRQGVPGANVLTF.

The V gene is TRBV19, the J gene TRBJ1-6, with 10 bases that match TRBD1. After removal of 5 bases from V and 13 bases from J, the junction contained 5 bases not matched to a gene. CDR3 length: 13 amino acids. CDR1 is LNHDA and CDR2 is SQIVND in the germline V gene (reference sequence). CDR3 sequence reads: CASSSDRGFPLHF. The DNA of the CDR3 is TGTGCCAGTAGTTCGGACAGGGGGTTTCCCCTCCACTTT.

The V and J genes are TRBV28 and TRBJ1-2, with 11 positions matching TRBD1. V lost 5 bases and J lost 0; bases outside the gene matches: 11. Germline CDR1 and CDR2: MDHEN and SYDVKM. There are 18 residues in the CDR3. The DNA for the CDR3 is TGTGCCAGCAGTCCATGGGGGACAGGGGGGTCAGCTAACTATGGCTACACCTTC. It codes for CASSPWGTGGSANYGYTF.

In its sample, this clone was seen once. This chain uses TRBV3-1 (or the pseudogene TRBV3-2) with TRBJ1-1; possible D gene TRBD1, 5 bases. Germline CDR1 reads LGHDT; CDR2 reads YNNKEL (reference sequence). Trimming took off 2 bases at V and 1 base at J, with 8 bases between the two ends. The CDR3 runs 14 residues. CDR3 DNA: TGTGCCAGCAGCCAACCGACAGAGAACACTGAAGCTTTCTTT. As protein: CASSQPTENTEAFF.

The gene calls are TRBV5-4 and TRBJ1-4; D not certain. Germline V gives CDR1 SGHNT, CDR2 YYREEE (reference sequence). Trimming removed 4 bases from V and 2 bases from J, with 9 bases in between. The CDR3 is 14 residues long. The CDR3 loop reads CASSTRDTNEKLFF. The DNA of the CDR3 is TGTGCCAGCAGCACCCGGGATACTAATGAAAAACTGTTTTTT.

The chain has TRBV28 and TRBJ2-7; D is ambiguous. Trimming shortened V by 2 bases and J by 2 bases, and 7 bases separated the two germline ends. Germline CDR1 reads MDHEN; CDR2 reads SYDVKM. The length of the CDR3 is 13 residues. CDR3 loop: CASSLKSAYEQYF. As DNA, the CDR3 is TGTGCCAGCAGTTTAAAGTCAGCCTACGAGCAGTACTTC.

The CDR3 DNA sequence: TGTGCCAGCAGCGTAGCTGTGACAGGGGCCTACGAGCAGTACTTC. The encoded protein is CASSVAVTGAYEQYF. The genes are TRBV9 and TRBJ2-7; 8 bases are shared with TRBD1. The CDR3 contains 15 residues. CDR1 SGDLS and CDR2 YYNGEE come from the germline V gene. V was pared by 0 bases and J by 2 bases, with 4 bases of the junction left unmatched.

The rearrangement uses TRBV5-1 and TRBJ1-1, with D hard to call. The germline CDR1 and CDR2 sequences are SGHRS and YFSETQ. This CDR3 spans 13 amino acids. The ends were cut back, 1 base at V and 2 bases at J, with 6 bases in the middle. CDR3 protein: CASSLRDNTEAFF. The DNA for the CDR3 is TGCGCCAGCAGCTTGCGGGATAACACTGAAGCTTTCTTT.

This clone occurred a few times. The chain carries TRBV10-3 and TRBJ1-6, with 7 bases aligning to TRBD1. Per germline, CDR1 ENHRY and CDR2 SYGVKD. This CDR3 has 13 amino acids. V was clipped by 9 bases and J by 8 bases; unmatched bases: 7. CDR3 sequence reads: CAMATGSDSPLHF. The CDR3 region has the DNA TGTGCCATGGCGACAGGGTCTGATTCACCCCTCCACTTT.

The chain has TRBV6-5 and TRBJ2-5, with a weak D call TRBD2 (6 bases). CDR3 length: 13 amino acids. V lost 6 bases, J lost 5 bases, and 13 bases lay in between. Germline loops: CDR1 MNHEY, CDR2 SVGAGI. This CDR3 is CASRALAGETQYF. The CDR3 DNA sequence: TGTGCCAGCAGAGCACTAGCTGGGGAGACCCAGTACTTC.

The CDR3 region is CASPRLGPQWPQHF. CDR3 in DNA: TGTGCCAGCCCCCGTTTGGGCCCACAATGGCCCCAGCATTTT. The J gene is TRBJ1-5, the V gene TRBV2; D gene ambiguous. Germline V lookup: CDR1 SNHLY, CDR2 FYNNEI. V dropped 8 bases and J dropped 9 bases, with 20 bases sitting between them. The CDR3 extends over 14 amino acids.

This rearrangement joins TRBV10-3 to TRBJ2-3, with D possibly being TRBD1 (6 bases). With 7 bases removed from V and 2 bases from J, the gap between germline ends came to 19 bases. The V gene's germline CDR1 is ENHRY and CDR2 SYGVKD. The CDR3 is made up of 16 amino acids. CDR3 region: CAIKLTDSLTTDTQYF. The CDR3 DNA is TGTGCCATCAAGTTAACGGACAGCCTTACCACAGATACGCAGTATTTT.

The V gene is TRBV29-1, the J gene TRBJ2-1, with 10 bases that match TRBD2. V lost 7 bases to trimming and J lost 8 bases; unmatched junction nucleotides: 8. Looked up from germline, CDR1 is SQVTM and CDR2 is ANQGSEA. The CDR3 loop spans 13 amino acids. The CDR3 nucleotides read TGCAGCGGAAGCGGGAGGGCACGGGATGAGCAGTTCTTC. It specifies CSGSGRARDEQFF.

The chain carries TRBV27 and TRBJ2-7, with TRBD2 matching over 13 bases. The CDR3 covers 15 residues. Germline-derived CDR1 and CDR2 are MNHEY and SMNVEV (reference sequence). Trimming took 3 bases from V and 4 from J; bases not matched to a gene: 3. The CDR3 here is CASSLRTSGGYEQYF. The CDR3 DNA reads as TGTGCCAGCAGTTTGCGGACTAGCGGGGGTTACGAGCAGTACTTC.

In this sample, this clone turned up once. This chain links TRBV7-6 with TRBJ1-2; D not certain. Germline CDR1 and CDR2: SGHVS and FNYEAQ. The V end was cut by 4 bases, the J end by 4 bases, with 19 bases between. The CDR3 loop spans 16 amino acids. This CDR3 reads CASSSYLNLDPYGYTF. In DNA form, the CDR3 reads TGTGCCAGCAGCTCCTACCTCAACCTTGATCCCTATGGCTACACCTTC. The full variable domain, its missing parts supplied by reference TRBV7-6 and TRBJ1-2, is GAGVSQSPRYKVTKRGQDVALRCDPISGHVSLYWYRQALGQGPEFLTYFNYEAQQDKSGLPNDRFSAERPEGSISTLTIQRTEQRDSAMYRCASSSYLNLDPYGYTFGSGTRLTVV.

The chain has TRBV5-4 and TRBJ1-4, with D perhaps matching TRBD1 (5 bases). Trimming pared 4 bases from V and 14 bases from J, leaving 21 bases between. Germline V gene sequence: CDR1 SGHNT, CDR2 YYREEE (reference sequence). There are 14 residues in the CDR3. The CDR3 loop is CASSPGPREGRLFF. The CDR3 DNA reads as TGTGCCAGCAGCCCCGGGCCCCGGGAGGGGCGTCTGTTTTTT.

The chain couples TRBV19 to TRBJ2-1; no definite D call. V was pared by 4 bases and J by 0 bases, with 10 bases between. The CDR3 extends over 15 amino acids. Germline CDR1 LNHDA, CDR2 SQIVND (reference sequence). The CDR3 here is CASSNSRSSYNEQFF. CDR3 nucleotide sequence: TGTGCCAGTAGTAATAGTAGGAGCTCCTACAATGAGCAGTTCTTC.

The J gene is TRBJ2-1, the V gene TRBV6-5, with TRBD1 matching over 7 bases. The CDR3 is made up of 13 amino acids. V lost 8 bases to trimming and J lost 5 bases; unmatched junction nucleotides: 6. Germline CDR1 and CDR2: MNHEY and SVGAGI. CDR3 sequence reads: CASGEQGNNEQFF. The CDR3 nucleotides read TGTGCCAGCGGGGAACAGGGGAACAATGAGCAGTTCTTC.